The 7 T cell receptor beta chains in this list originate from one sample, sequenced in a study of neurological immune-mediated disorders. MiXCR was run by TCRdb on the 5' RACE reads, yielding one entry per CDR3 protein. The data contain tens of thousands of distinct CDR3 sequences, around 6% of them singletons. Sequencing was carried out using CD4+ T cells from blood. These receptors all stem from a middle-aged woman in good health.

This clonotype was seen many times. V gene TRBV12-3 or TRBV12-4 combines with J gene TRBJ2-2; 8 bases align to TRBD2. CDR3 size: 13 residues. V trimming: 8 bases; J trimming: 8 bases; junction bases outside the gene matches: 7. CDR3 sequence (DNA): TGTGCCAGCCTCCCTGAGCGGGAGGGGGAGCTGTTTTTT. As protein: CASLPEREGELFF.

At least ten counts were recorded for this clonotype. The rearrangement uses TRBV27 and TRBJ1-1; 8 positions match TRBD1. The CDR3 is 15 amino acids. Germline assignment: CDR1 MNHEY and CDR2 SMNVEV (reference sequence). The junction had 10 bases not matched to a gene; V was cut back by 6 bases and J by 4 bases. The CDR3 bases are TGTGCCAGCAGCTCTTCGACAGGGGTCGGCACTGAAGCTTTCTTT. This translates into CASSSSTGVGTEAFF.

There are many counts of this clonotype. This chain uses TRBV12-3 or TRBV12-4 with TRBJ1-6, with a possible D match to TRBD1 (5 bases). With 6 bases removed from V and 10 bases from J, the gap between germline ends came to 16 bases. The CDR3 runs 14 residues. In DNA, the CDR3 is TGTGCCAGCAGGAGGGGCGGAACGGAGTCACCCCTCCACTTT. The encoded protein is CASRRGGTESPLHF.

This clonotype appeared many times. The chain combines TRBV7-2 with TRBJ1-1; no firm D call. Germline assignment: CDR1 SGHTA and CDR2 FQGNSA. The CDR3 is 14 residues long. The V gene lost 1 base and the J gene lost 7 bases, with 13 bases spanning the gap. The CDR3 DNA sequence: TGTGCCAGCAGCTTAGGGGAAGGGTCATATGAAGCTTTCTTT. It is translated as CASSLGEGSYEAFF.

There are many counts of this clonotype. The genes are TRBV20-1 and TRBJ2-5; 8 nucleotides align to TRBD1. Germline CDR1 reads DFQATT; CDR2 reads SNEGSKA (reference sequence). Germline trimming cut 7 bases from V and 5 bases from J; bases unmatched to any gene: 9. This CDR3 region has 13 residues. DNA of the CDR3: TGCAGTGGACGGACAGGGCTAAGGGAGACCCAGTACTTC. Encoded protein: CSGRTGLRETQYF.

There are many counts of this clonotype. The J gene is TRBJ1-1, the V gene TRBV20-1; D is perhaps TRBD1 (6 bases). Trimming left V 1 base short and J 2 bases short, with 17 bases between. This CDR3 spans 16 amino acids. Germline loops: CDR1 DFQATT, CDR2 SNEGSKA (reference sequence). The CDR3 bases are TGCAGTGCTAGAGGCACCGACAGGAAAACTAACACTGAAGCTTTCTTT. Its translation is CSARGTDRKTNTEAFF.

This clonotype was found many times. This sequence joins TRBV4-2 and TRBJ2-3; 10 bases fit TRBD2. The CDR3 extends over 16 amino acids. J lost 3 bases, V lost 3 bases, and 6 bases had no gene match. Germline CDR1 LGHNA, CDR2 YNFKEQ. The CDR3 region has the DNA TGTGCCAGCAGCCAGCCCAGCGGGAGGGGGACAGATACGCAGTATTTT. Translation: CASSQPSGRGTDTQYF.